These 10 T cell receptor beta chains were sequenced from one sample in a study of cytomegalovirus exposure and HLA in healthy donors. The PCR contained 60 Vbeta and 13 Jbeta primers. Profiling relied on immunoSEQ multiplex PCR, and the TCRdb table lists in-frame clones only, not all of them. The table records 98,000 or so clones, roughly four fifths of them present only once. Sequenced: PBMCs. The receptors derive from a human donor in good health.

This rearrangement joins TRBV21-1 to TRBJ2-2; whether TRBD1, the table's D call, matches the DNA was not checked. TRBV21-1 is noted as a pseudogene. There are 16 residues in the CDR3. The CDR3 reads CASILKDRTSTGELFF. The DNA for the CDR3 is TGTGCCAGCATCTTAAAGGACAGAACCAGCACCGGGGAGCTGTTTTTT.

The chain recombines TRBV6-1 with TRBJ1-2, with 7 nucleotides matching TRBD1. Germline trimming cut 6 bases from V and 3 bases from J; bases unmatched to any gene: 4. The CDR3 is made up of 13 amino acids. The germline CDR1 and CDR2 sequences are MNHNS and SASEGT. CDR3 amino acids: CASSDGTDYGYTF. The CDR3 coding sequence is TGTGCCAGCAGCGATGGGACAGACTATGGCTACACCTTC.

The CDR3 sequence: CASRLLAANTGELFF. CDR3 bases: TGTGCCAGCAGGCTACTAGCGGCGAACACCGGGGAGCTGTTTTTT. The chain links TRBV2 to TRBJ2-2, with 8 bases lining up with TRBD2. Trimming cost V 6 bases and J 0 bases; bases outside gene matches: 3. This CDR3 has 15 amino acids. Germline V gene lookup returns CDR1 SNHLY and CDR2 FYNNEI.

The chain uses TRBV4-3 and TRBJ2-3; D gene ambiguous. The CDR3 runs to 13 residues. Looked up from germline, CDR1 is LGHNA and CDR2 is YSLEER. The ends were cut back, 0 bases at V and 6 bases at J, with 7 bases in the middle. CDR3 sequence (DNA): TGCGCCAGCAGCCAAGAAGCTGCCGATACGCAGTATTTT. Translating gives CASSQEAADTQYF.

The chain employs TRBV5-5 and TRBJ1-2; 11 bases are shared with TRBD1. Germline V lookup: CDR1 SGHKS, CDR2 YYEKEE (reference sequence). This CDR3 is 15 amino acids long. The trim removed 2 bases at V and 2 bases at J, leaving 2 bases unmatched. The CDR3 protein is CASSFRDRGNYGYTF. In DNA, the CDR3 is TGTGCCAGCAGCTTCCGGGACAGGGGGAACTATGGCTACACCTTC.

V gene TRBV10-1 combines with J gene TRBJ1-1; D is uncertain. The V gene lost 5 bases and the J gene lost 4 bases, with 14 bases spanning the gap. This CDR3 comprises 14 residues. CDR1 and CDR2 (germline): WNHNN, SYGVQD (reference sequence). The CDR3 coding sequence is TGCGCCAGCAGTCCCGACGGCCGAGGCACTGAAGCTTTCTTT. Translating gives CASSPDGRGTEAFF.

This rearrangement joins TRBV18 to TRBJ2-2; no definite D call. The V end lost 1 base, the J end lost 0 bases, and 9 bases lay between the germline ends. The CDR3 runs to 16 residues. The germline V gene encodes CDR1 KGHSH and CDR2 LQKENI. DNA of the CDR3: TGTGCCAGCTCACCACTTCCCCCGTCGAACACCGGGGAGCTGTTTTTT. Its translation is CASSPLPPSNTGELFF. Complete variable domain (other parts from reference TRBV18 and TRBJ2-2): NAGVMQNPRHLVRRRGQEARLRCSPMKGHSHVYWYRQLPEEGLKFMVYLQKENIIDESGMPKERFSAEFPKEGPSILRIQQVVRGDSAAYFCASSPLPPSNTGELFFGEGSRLTVL.

The V and J genes are TRBV6-1 and TRBJ2-7; possible D gene TRBD1, 6 bases. Trimming stripped 6 bases from V and 1 base from J, with 13 bases between. This CDR3 contains 14 residues. Germline-derived CDR1 and CDR2 are MNHNS and SASEGT. Here the CDR3 DNA reads TGTGCCAGCAGACAGGGTCGGGTATCCTACGAGCAGTACTTC. Its protein product is CASRQGRVSYEQYF.

A word on this clone: At one of its ends the junction is not consistent with the germline gene, which may arise from a read error. V is TRBV6-1 and J is TRBJ1-1, with no clear D. The CDR3 is 11 residues long. Germline V gives CDR1 MNHNS, CDR2 SASEGT. As DNA, the CDR3 is TGTGCCAGCAGTTTTAACAGTGAAGCTTTCTTT. This gives the protein CASSFNSEAFF.

This chain joins TRBV4-1 and TRBJ2-6, with D possibly TRBD1 on 6 matching bases. Trimming cost V 0 bases and J 0 bases, with 18 bases left between them. There are 20 residues in the CDR3. The germline V gene has CDR1 MGHRA and CDR2 YSYEKL. CDR3 sequence: CASSQEKNFGGGSGANVLTF. The CDR3 nucleotides are TGCGCCAGCAGCCAAGAGAAAAACTTTGGGGGCGGCTCTGGGGCCAACGTCCTGACTTTC.